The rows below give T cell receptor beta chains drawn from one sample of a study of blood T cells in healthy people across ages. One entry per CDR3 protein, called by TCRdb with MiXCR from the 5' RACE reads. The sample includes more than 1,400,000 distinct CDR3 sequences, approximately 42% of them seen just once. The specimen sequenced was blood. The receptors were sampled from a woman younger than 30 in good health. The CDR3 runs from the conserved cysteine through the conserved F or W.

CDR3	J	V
CAWKLNRGSAEQFF	TRBJ2-1	TRBV30
CSARSMREGGDTQYF	TRBJ2-3	TRBV20-1
CSASSTGEGEQYF	-	TRBV20-1
CASSAEGRPPTDTQYF	TRBJ2-3	TRBV12-3/TRBV12-4
CSARDLGVSYEQYF	-	TRBV20-1
CASRGTWQETQYF	TRBJ2-5	TRBV27
CASSYSRREPYF	TRBJ2-4	TRBV6-6
CASSPGGFEETQYF	TRBJ2-5	TRBV27
CASSYRITYEQYF	TRBJ2-7	TRBV6-6
CASSFSVDTEAFF	TRBJ1-1	TRBV7-2
CASSLAWDRANTGELFF	TRBJ2-2	TRBV7-2
CASSEEMRRPYEQYF	TRBJ2-7	TRBV25-1
CAIKDGGASETQYF	-	TRBV6-2/TRBV6-3
CASSYSEGGSWEQFF	TRBJ2-1	TRBV6-5
CATSRTAGTGKYEQYF	-	TRBV15
CSAVREETQYF	TRBJ2-5	TRBV20-1
CASSLAGIGYTF	TRBJ1-2	TRBV5-6
CASSIGSFYEQYF	TRBJ2-7	TRBV19
CASDEDRVPIQNTEAFF	TRBJ1-1	TRBV6-1
CSARDRKEGVYEQYF	TRBJ2-7	TRBV20-1
CASSYDWTAANYGYTF	TRBJ1-2	TRBV6-2/TRBV6-3
CSATFNRVGETQYF	TRBJ2-5	TRBV20-1
CASSPQGVSYGYTF	TRBJ1-2	TRBV3-1
CATVPDLTSYEQYF	TRBJ2-7	TRBV6-1
CATRDRGGNYGYTF	TRBJ1-2	TRBV12-3/TRBV12-4
CASSPSDRGHIKNTEAFF	TRBJ1-1	TRBV28
CVGQQTHLSSTDTQYF	TRBJ2-3	TRBV2
CASSQLAEGGEQFF	TRBJ2-1	TRBV4-1
CASSQISAQYF	TRBJ2-5	TRBV3-1
CASSARILNTEAFF	TRBJ1-1	TRBV4-1
CASSYPGTENTEAFF	TRBJ1-1	TRBV6-6
CASSYSATAGSQYF	TRBJ2-3	TRBV6-5
CASSPLAGGPVRWEQYF	TRBJ2-7	TRBV18
CASSPASGTVAGETQYF	TRBJ2-5	TRBV25-1
CASSLVGNIGELFF	TRBJ2-2	TRBV7-6
CASSLSAVFSPDTQYF	TRBJ2-3	TRBV5-1